Below are 20 T cell receptor beta chains sequenced from a single sample in a study of technical replicates of blood from a handful of donors (dated by TCRdb to the late 2010s). The protocol used for the library was the immunoSEQ multiplex PCR assay. In its TCRdb copy, this immuneACCESS table keeps in-frame sequences only and misses some clones. Where compared with another copy, unresolved V genes explain less than half of these, and the others have no known cause. The sample table lists 45,000 to 55,000 clones, 94% of them with a count of one. About 0.22% of the sample is in the top ten clones. Source material: T cells isolated from PBMCs. The source is a human donor in good health.

The J gene is TRBJ1-6, the V gene TRBV7-3, with 8 bases lining up with TRBD1. This CDR3 is 15 amino acids long. CDR1 SGHTA and CDR2 FQGTGA come from the germline V gene. V was pared by 5 bases and J by 7 bases, with 7 bases of the junction left unmatched. The CDR3 coding sequence is TGTGCCAGCAGCCCAGGACAGGGTTGGAATTCACCCCTCCACTTT. It yields the protein CASSPGQGWNSPLHF.

The rearrangement joins TRBV10-3 to TRBJ1-4; weak D call: TRBD1 (5 bases). This CDR3 contains 14 residues. Trimming removed 8 bases from V and 5 bases from J, with 15 bases in between. CDR1 and CDR2 (germline): ENHRY, SYGVKD. In DNA form, the CDR3 reads TGTGCCATCCGTGCGACAGAGAAGAATGAAAAACTGTTTTTT. Encoded protein: CAIRATEKNEKLFF.

This clone was counted between two and nine times. This chain uses TRBV7-9 with TRBJ1-4; unclear D gene. The V and J ends lost 2 bases and 8 bases respectively, with 15 bases between them. The germline V gene has CDR1 SEHNR and CDR2 FQNEAQ (reference sequence). This CDR3 has 15 residues. The CDR3 protein is CASSLYDLPGEKLFF. CDR3 coding DNA: TGTGCCAGCAGCTTATATGACCTCCCGGGGGAAAAACTGTTTTTT. The variable domain in full, with the rest retrieved from reference TRBV7-9 and TRBJ1-4, is DTGVSQNPRHKITKRGQNVTFRCDPISEHNRLYWYRQTLGQGPEFLTYFQNEAQLEKSRLLSDRFSAERPKGSFSTLEIQRTEQGDSAMYLCASSLYDLPGEKLFFGSGTQLSVL.

The chain joins TRBV5-1 to TRBJ2-3; 9 bases fit TRBD2. The CDR3 totals 16 residues. In germline, CDR1 is SGHRS, CDR2 YFSETQ. With V trimmed by 0 bases and J by 2 bases, 4 bases remained unmatched. CDR3 nucleotide sequence: TGCGCCAGCAGCTTGGCCGCTAGCGGGGTCACAGATACGCAGTATTTT. Translation: CASSLAASGVTDTQYF.

The genes are TRBV6-5 and TRBJ1-5; no definite D call. CDR1 MNHEY and CDR2 SVGAGI come from the germline V gene. CDR3 size: 14 residues. The V and J ends lost 4 bases and 5 bases respectively, with 12 bases between them. The CDR3 coding sequence is TGTGCCAGCAGTTTACGGCGCGGGCATCAGCCCCAGCATTTT. Translated, it gives CASSLRRGHQPQHF.

The gene calls are TRBV5-1 and TRBJ1-5; 10 bases match TRBD1. The germline gives CDR1 SGHRS, CDR2 YFSETQ. The V gene end was trimmed by 4 bases and the J gene end by 3 bases; junction bases not matched to a gene: 4. The CDR3 spans 15 residues. The CDR3 loop reads CASSGGQGHNQPQHF. The DNA of the CDR3 is TGCGCCAGCAGCGGGGGACAGGGGCACAATCAGCCCCAGCATTTT.

The chain recombines TRBV7-2 with TRBJ2-7; possibly TRBD2 for D (6 bases). CDR3 size: 15 residues. The ends were cut back, 3 bases at V and 0 bases at J, with 12 bases in the middle. CDR1 is SGHTA, CDR2 FQGNSA, per germline. CDR3 residues: CASSFDLRDSYEQYF. CDR3 bases: TGTGCCAGCAGCTTCGACCTGCGGGACTCCTACGAGCAGTACTTC. Looking up the rest from reference TRBV7-2 and TRBJ2-7 gives the full variable domain: GAGVSQSPSNKVTEKGKDVELRCDPISGHTALYWYRQSLGQGLEFLIYFQGNSAPDKSGLPSDRFSAERTGGSVSTLTIQRTQQEDSAVYLCASSFDLRDSYEQYFGPGTRLTVT.

The chain uses TRBV7-6 and TRBJ2-5, with a weak D call TRBD1 (6 bases). This CDR3 contains 15 residues. The ends were cut back, 2 bases at V and 5 bases at J, with 15 bases in the middle. Germline lookup yields CDR1 SGHVS and CDR2 FNYEAQ. CDR3 DNA sequence: TGTGCCAGCAGCTTAAATCCCAGGGGCGGGGAGACCCAGTACTTC. Its protein is CASSLNPRGGETQYF.

The V and J genes are TRBV19 and TRBJ1-3, with a tentative D call TRBD1 (5 bases). V lost 7 bases, J lost 0 bases, and 10 bases lay in between. CDR1 and CDR2 from the germline V gene are LNHDA and SQIVND (reference sequence). The length of the CDR3 is 14 residues. CDR3 bases: TGTGCCAGTAAGGGGTCACACTCTGGAAACACCATATATTTT. Its translation: CASKGSHSGNTIYF.

The rearrangement links TRBV11-2 to TRBJ2-7, with TRBD2 matching over 9 bases. In germline, CDR1 is SGHAT, CDR2 FQNNGV. The CDR3 length is 15 residues. V dropped 1 base and J dropped 2; count of bases not matched to a gene: 3. The CDR3 DNA reads as TGTGCCAGCAGCTTAGTTAGCGGGAGTACCTACGAGCAGTACTTC. Its translation: CASSLVSGSTYEQYF.

The J gene is TRBJ2-3, the V gene TRBV7-9; possible D gene TRBD2, 7 bases. The V end lost 4 bases, the J end lost 2 bases, and 10 bases lay between the germline ends. Germline CDR1 reads SEHNR; CDR2 reads FQNEAQ (reference sequence). This CDR3 has 14 amino acids. In nucleotides, the CDR3 is TGTGCCAGCAGCTGGGGGGGCGTCACAGATACGCAGTATTTT. It encodes CASSWGGVTDTQYF.

J is TRBJ2-5 and V is TRBV5-4, with TRBD2 identical over 13 bases. V lost 4 bases to trimming and J lost 4 bases; unmatched junction nucleotides: 7. The CDR3 runs to 16 residues. Germline V gives CDR1 SGHNT, CDR2 YYREEE (reference sequence). The CDR3 loop is CASSPRTSGGGETQYF. The CDR3 DNA sequence: TGTGCCAGCAGCCCCAGAACTAGCGGGGGGGGAGAGACCCAGTACTTC.

The chain joins TRBV29-1 to TRBJ2-5, with 7 bases that match TRBD1. The length of the CDR3 is 13 residues. Unmatched junction bases numbered 10, after V lost 7 bases and J lost 5 bases. CDR1 and CDR2 (germline): SQVTM, ANQGSEA. CDR3 in DNA: TGCAGCGCCTTAGACAGGGCGGTTGAGACCCAGTACTTC. Translated, it gives CSALDRAVETQYF.

The gene calls are TRBV18 and TRBJ1-1; tentatively, D is TRBD1 (6 bases). This CDR3 has 14 amino acids. Looked up from germline, CDR1 is KGHSH and CDR2 is LQKENI. Trimming shortened V by 4 bases and J by 1 base, and 10 bases separated the two germline ends. CDR3 nucleotides: TGTGCCAGCTCACAGTTGGACAGGAACACTGAAGCTTTCTTT. It codes for CASSQLDRNTEAFF.

V usage is TRBV28 and J usage is TRBJ1-5; D is perhaps TRBD1 (5 bases). The CDR3 runs to 14 residues. V lost 9 bases, J lost 5 bases, and 17 bases lay in between. The V gene's germline CDR1 is MDHEN and CDR2 SYDVKM. The DNA of the CDR3 is TGTGCCAGAAGGGGCAGGTCGAGCGATCAGCCCCAGCATTTT. This gives the protein CARRGRSSDQPQHF.

The chain employs TRBV6-5 and TRBJ1-2; D is possibly TRBD1 (5 bases). Trimming left V 7 bases short and J 0 bases short, with 15 bases between. CDR3 size: 15 residues. In germline, CDR1 is MNHEY, CDR2 SVGAGI. The CDR3 loop is CASKNPRTPNYGYTF. In DNA form, the CDR3 reads TGTGCCAGCAAAAATCCGCGGACACCTAACTATGGCTACACCTTC.

The CDR3 protein is CASSLPLWIDESGGNQPQHF. Written as DNA, the CDR3 is TGTGCCAGCAGTTTACCCCTCTGGATTGACGAATCAGGGGGAAATCAGCCCCAGCATTTT. The V call is TRBV28, the J call TRBJ1-5, with 7 positions matching TRBD1. Trimming cost V 2 bases and J 4 bases; bases outside gene matches: 20. Germline V gene data show CDR1 as MDHEN and CDR2 as SYDVKM. The CDR3 extends over 20 amino acids.

The rearrangement links TRBV5-1 to TRBJ2-1; the D gene is possibly TRBD1 (6 bases). Per germline, CDR1 SGHRS and CDR2 YFSETQ. Between the trimmed V and J ends, which lost 4 bases and 3 bases, there was a span of 11 bases. The CDR3 extends over 14 amino acids. CDR3 sequence reads: CASSPPDSYNEQFF. The CDR3 DNA follows: TGCGCCAGCAGCCCGCCGGACAGCTACAATGAGCAGTTCTTC.

The V call is TRBV20-1, the J call TRBJ2-7; tentatively, D is TRBD2 (6 bases). Germline V gene lookup returns CDR1 DFQATT and CDR2 SNEGSKA (reference sequence). This CDR3 contains 11 residues. V was pared by 4 bases and J by 3 bases, with 7 bases between. The CDR3 sequence: CSATGLYEQYF. CDR3 DNA sequence: TGCAGTGCTACGGGACTCTACGAGCAGTACTTC.

The chain combines TRBV14 with TRBJ2-3; D is uncertain. The CDR3 sequence is 15 residues long. The germline V and J ends were trimmed by 6 bases and 2 bases, with 15 bases remaining between them. Germline assignment: CDR1 SGHDN and CDR2 FVKESK. The CDR3 sequence is CASSSSGLHTDTQYF. CDR3 in DNA: TGTGCCAGCAGTAGTTCGGGTTTGCACACAGATACGCAGTATTTT.